Included here is one TCR beta chain sequence, with context. Under the authors' procedure: By means of reference gene primer amplification, nucleated cell counts were estimated. Sequencing was performed with immunoSEQ multiplex PCR; in TCRdb, only in-frame clones are kept and a portion is missing. That table furnishes V, J and clone size, whereas the DNA furnished D and trimming. The data hold about 250,000 clones, with about 85% observed a single time. This sample is part of a study of blood T cell repertoires in COVID-19. For the study at large: Italy, Spain and the United States were the sources of the convalescent and acute COVID-19 samples. Sample material is recorded as cDNA or gDNA derived from T cells, B-cell-depleted T cells, or PBMCs.

CDR1 and CDR2 (germline): MNHEY, SVGAGI. V was clipped by 4 bases and J by 1 base, with 16 bases between them. The CDR3 spans 16 residues. The V gene is TRBV6-5, the J gene TRBJ1-1, with a weak D call TRBD1 (5 bases). The clonotype comes from a man aged 18 to 29 with active or convalescent COVID-19. Material: peripheral blood. The chain's CDR3 is CASSLVRGGGNTEAFF. The DNA for the CDR3 is TGTGCCAGCAGTTTGGTACGGGGGGGAGGGAACACTGAAGCTTTCTTT.